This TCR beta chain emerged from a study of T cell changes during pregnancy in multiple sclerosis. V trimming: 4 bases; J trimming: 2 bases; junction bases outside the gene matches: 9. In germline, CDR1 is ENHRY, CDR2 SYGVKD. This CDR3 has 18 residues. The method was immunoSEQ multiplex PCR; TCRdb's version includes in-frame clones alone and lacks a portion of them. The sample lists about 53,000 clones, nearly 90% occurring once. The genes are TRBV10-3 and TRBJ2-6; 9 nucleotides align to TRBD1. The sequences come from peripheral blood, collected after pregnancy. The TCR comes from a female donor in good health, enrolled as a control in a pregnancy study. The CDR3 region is CAISGRDRAQPGANVLTF. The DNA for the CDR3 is TGTGCCATCAGTGGCCGGGACAGGGCTCAACCTGGGGCCAACGTCCTGACTTTC.